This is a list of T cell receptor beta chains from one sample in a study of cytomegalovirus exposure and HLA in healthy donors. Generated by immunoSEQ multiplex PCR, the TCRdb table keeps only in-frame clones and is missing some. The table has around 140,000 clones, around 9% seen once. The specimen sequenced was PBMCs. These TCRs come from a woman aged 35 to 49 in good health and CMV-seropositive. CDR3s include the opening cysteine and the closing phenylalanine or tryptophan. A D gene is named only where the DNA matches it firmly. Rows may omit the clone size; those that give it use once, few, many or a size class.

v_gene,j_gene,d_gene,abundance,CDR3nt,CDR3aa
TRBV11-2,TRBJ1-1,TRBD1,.,TGTGCCAGCAGCTTCTTGACAGGGGAGGTCACTGAAGCTTTCTTT,CASSFLTGEVTEAFF
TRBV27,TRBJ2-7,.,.,TGTGCCAGCAGTTTTGCGGAAGCGGCAACCTACGAGCAGTACTTC,CASSFAEAATYEQYF
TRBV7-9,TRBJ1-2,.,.,TGTGCCAGCAGCCCCGGACAGTCCTATGGCTACTCCTTC,CASSPGQSYGYSF
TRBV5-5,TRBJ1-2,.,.,TGTGCCAGCAGCTTGGAAACCGGAGGAGCCCACTATGGCTACACCTTC,CASSLETGGAHYGYTF
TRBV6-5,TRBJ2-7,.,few,TGTGCCAGCAGTTACGACGGGTTCCCCTACGAGCAGTACTTC,CASSYDGFPYEQYF
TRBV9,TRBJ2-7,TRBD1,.,TGTGCCAGCAGCGTAGCGCCAGGGGGCGAGCAGTACTTC,CASSVAPGGEQYF
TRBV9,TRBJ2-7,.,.,TGTGCCAGCAGCGTAGATCCCCTGTACGAGCAGTACTTC,CASSVDPLYEQYF
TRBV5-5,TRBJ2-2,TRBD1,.,TGTGCCAGCAGCTGGACAGGGGGCCCGAACACCGGGGAGCTGTTTTTT,CASSWTGGPNTGELFF
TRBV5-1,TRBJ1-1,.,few,TGCGCCAGCAGCCTCCTTGGGCGGGGGAACACTGAAGCTTTCTTT,CASSLLGRGNTEAFF
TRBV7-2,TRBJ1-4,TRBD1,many,TGTGCCAGCAGCTCGACAGGGGGTCGGTCAGCTAATGAAAAACTGTTTTTT,CASSSTGGRSANEKLFF
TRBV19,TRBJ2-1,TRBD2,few,TGTGCCAGTAGTCCCCTAAGAGGAGCGGGGACCTCCGAGCAGTTCTTC,CASSPLRGAGTSEQFF
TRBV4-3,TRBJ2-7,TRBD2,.,TGCGCCAGCAGCCAAGAGGGGAGGGTCCACGAGCAGTACTTC,CASSQEGRVHEQYF
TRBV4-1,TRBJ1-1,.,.,TGCGCCAGCAGTTTAGACACTGAAGCTTTCTTT,CASSLDTEAFF
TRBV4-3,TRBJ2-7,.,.,TGCGCCAGCAGCCAAGATCCAACAGGGTCATGGGACGAGCAGTACTTC,CASSQDPTGSWDEQYF
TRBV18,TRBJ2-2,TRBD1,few,TGTGCCAGCTCACCATATGGGACAGGGAACACCGGGGAGCTGTTTTTT,CASSPYGTGNTGELFF
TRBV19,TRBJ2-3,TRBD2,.,TGTGCCTGTCGGACTAGCGGCACAGATACGCAGTATTTT,CACRTSGTDTQYF
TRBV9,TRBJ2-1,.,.,TGTGCCAGCAGCGTAGTAGGAGGCGCGGCGGGCAATGAGCAGTTCTTC,CASSVVGGAAGNEQFF
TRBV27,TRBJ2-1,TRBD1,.,TGTGCCAGCAGTTTCATCCCGACAGGGGGGGACAATGAGCAGTTCTTC,CASSFIPTGGDNEQFF
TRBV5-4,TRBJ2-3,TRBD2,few,TGTGCCAGCAGCTTGGGGATAGCGGGGAGAAGCACAGATACGCAGTATTTT,CASSLGIAGRSTDTQYF
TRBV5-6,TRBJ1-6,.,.,TGTGCCAGCAGATACCAGGGCTCCTATAATTCACCCCTCCACTTT,CASRYQGSYNSPLHF